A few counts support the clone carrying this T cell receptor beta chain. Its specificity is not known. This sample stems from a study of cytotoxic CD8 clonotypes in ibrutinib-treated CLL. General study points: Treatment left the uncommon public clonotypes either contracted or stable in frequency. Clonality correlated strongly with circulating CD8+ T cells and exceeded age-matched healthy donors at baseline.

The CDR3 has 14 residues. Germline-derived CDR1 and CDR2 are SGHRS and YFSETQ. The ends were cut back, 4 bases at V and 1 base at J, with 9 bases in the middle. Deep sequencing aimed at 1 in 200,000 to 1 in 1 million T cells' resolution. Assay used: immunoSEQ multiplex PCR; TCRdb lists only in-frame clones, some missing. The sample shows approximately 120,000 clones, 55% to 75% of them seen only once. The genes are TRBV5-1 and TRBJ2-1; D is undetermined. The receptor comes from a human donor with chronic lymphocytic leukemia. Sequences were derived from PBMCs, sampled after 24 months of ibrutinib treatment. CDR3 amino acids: CASSMVESYNEQFF. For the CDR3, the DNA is TGCGCCAGCAGCATGGTAGAGTCCTACAATGAGCAGTTCTTC.